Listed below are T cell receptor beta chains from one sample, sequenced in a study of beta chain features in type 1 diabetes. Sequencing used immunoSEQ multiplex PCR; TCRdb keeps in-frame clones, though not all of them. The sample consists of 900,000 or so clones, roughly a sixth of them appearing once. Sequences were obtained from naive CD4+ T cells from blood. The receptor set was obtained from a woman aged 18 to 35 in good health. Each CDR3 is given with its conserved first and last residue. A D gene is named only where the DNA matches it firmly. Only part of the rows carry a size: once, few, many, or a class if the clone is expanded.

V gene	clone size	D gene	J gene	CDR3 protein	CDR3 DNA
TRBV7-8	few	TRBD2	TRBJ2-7	CASSPTSGSSYEQYF	TGTGCCAGCAGCCCAACTAGCGGGAGCTCCTACGAGCAGTACTTC
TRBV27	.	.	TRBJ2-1	CASSAGQGIVSYNEQFF	TGTGCCAGCAGTGCAGGGCAGGGGATTGTGTCCTACAATGAGCAGTTCTTC
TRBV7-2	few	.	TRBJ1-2	CASSFTGNPTGGYTF	TGTGCCAGCAGCTTCACAGGCAACCCGACAGGTGGCTACACCTTC
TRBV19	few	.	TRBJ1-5	CASSMDSLNQPQHF	TGTGCCAGTAGTATGGACAGCCTTAATCAGCCCCAGCATTTT
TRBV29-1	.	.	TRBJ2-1	CSATLGYNEQFF	TGCAGCGCTACGTTGGGGTACAATGAGCAGTTCTTC
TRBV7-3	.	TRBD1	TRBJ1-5	CASRSSPPPGQSLYF	TGTGCCAGCAGATCTAGCCCCCCACCGGGACAGTCTTTGTATTTT
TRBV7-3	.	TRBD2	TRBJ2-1	CASSLRAGTSGHNEQFF	TGTGCCAGCAGCCTAAGGGCGGGGACTAGCGGGCACAATGAGCAGTTCTTC
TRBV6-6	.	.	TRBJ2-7	CASSYSSTSYEQYF	TGTGCCAGCAGTTACTCCTCAACGTCCTACGAGCAGTACTTC
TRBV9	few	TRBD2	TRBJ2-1	CASSVKLSSGYNEQFF	TGTGCCAGCAGCGTAAAGCTTTCTAGCGGCTACAATGAGCAGTTCTTC
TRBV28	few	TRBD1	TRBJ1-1	CASNRGNTEAFF	TGTGCCAGCAACAGGGGGAACACTGAAGCTTTCTTT
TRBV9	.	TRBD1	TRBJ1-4	CASSLRTGLGEKLFF	TGTGCCAGCAGCTTACGGACAGGGTTGGGAGAAAAACTGTTTTTT
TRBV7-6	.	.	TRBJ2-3	CASSLKATSTDTQYF	TGTGCCAGCAGCTTAAAGGCCACTAGCACAGATACGCAGTATTTT
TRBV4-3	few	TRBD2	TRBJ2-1	CASSQDRRRENHEQFF	TGCGCCAGCAGCCAAGATAGGAGGCGGGAGAATCATGAGCAGTTCTTC
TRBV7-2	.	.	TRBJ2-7	CASSLAIQSEQYF	TGTGCCAGCAGCTTAGCAATACAAAGCGAGCAGTACTTC
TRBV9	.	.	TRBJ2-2	CASTRSGSGMNTGELFF	TGTGCCAGCACCCGTTCCGGATCGGGGATGAACACCGGGGAGCTGTTTTTT
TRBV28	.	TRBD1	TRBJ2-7	CASSLRDRYYEQYF	TGTGCCAGCAGCCTCCGGGACAGATACTACGAGCAGTACTTC
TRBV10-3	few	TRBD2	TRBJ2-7	CATSGTSGRYEQYF	TGTGCCACCTCCGGGACTAGCGGGAGATACGAGCAGTACTTC
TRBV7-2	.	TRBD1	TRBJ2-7	CASSSTGVEQYF	TGTGCCAGCAGCTCGACAGGGGTTGAGCAGTACTTC
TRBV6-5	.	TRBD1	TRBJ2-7	CASSSGQGAREQYF	TGTGCCAGCAGTTCGGGACAGGGGGCGCGGGAGCAGTACTTC
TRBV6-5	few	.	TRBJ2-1	CASSYGESSYNEQFF	TGTGCCAGCAGTTACGGGGAGAGCTCCTACAATGAGCAGTTCTTC
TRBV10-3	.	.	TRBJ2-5	CATTGGGQETQYF	TGTGCCACGACTGGTGGGGGACAAGAGACCCAGTACTTC
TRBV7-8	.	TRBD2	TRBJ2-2	CASSSSGSNTGELFF	TGTGCCAGCAGCTCTAGCGGGAGCAACACCGGGGAGCTGTTTTTT
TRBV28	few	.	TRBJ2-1	CASGGSLSSYNEQFF	TGTGCAAGCGGCGGCAGCCTGAGCTCCTACAATGAGCAGTTCTTC